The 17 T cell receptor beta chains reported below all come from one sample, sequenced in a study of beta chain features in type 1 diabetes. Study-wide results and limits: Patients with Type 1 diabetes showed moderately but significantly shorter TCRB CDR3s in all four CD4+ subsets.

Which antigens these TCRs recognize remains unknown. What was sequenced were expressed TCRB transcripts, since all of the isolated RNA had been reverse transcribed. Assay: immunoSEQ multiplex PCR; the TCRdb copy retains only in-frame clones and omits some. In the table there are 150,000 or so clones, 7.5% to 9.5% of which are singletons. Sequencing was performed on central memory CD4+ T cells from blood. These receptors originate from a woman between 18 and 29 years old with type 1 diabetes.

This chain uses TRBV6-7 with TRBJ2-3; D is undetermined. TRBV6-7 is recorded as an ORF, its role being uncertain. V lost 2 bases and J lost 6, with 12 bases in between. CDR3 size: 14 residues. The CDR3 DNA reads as TGTGCCAGCAGTTACGTTCGACCCGGGGATACGCAGTATTTT. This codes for CASSYVRPGDTQYF.

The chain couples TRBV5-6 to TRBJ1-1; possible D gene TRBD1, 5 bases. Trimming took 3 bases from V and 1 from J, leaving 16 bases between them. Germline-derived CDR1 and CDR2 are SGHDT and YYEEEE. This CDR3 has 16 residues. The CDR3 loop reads CASSSWGRGRNTEAFF. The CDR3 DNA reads TGTGCCAGCAGCTCCTGGGGAAGGGGCAGGAACACTGAAGCTTTCTTT.

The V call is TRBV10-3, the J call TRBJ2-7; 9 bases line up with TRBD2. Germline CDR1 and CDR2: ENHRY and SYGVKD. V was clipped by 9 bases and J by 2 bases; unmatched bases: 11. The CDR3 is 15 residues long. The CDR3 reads CAIQGVAGATYEQYF. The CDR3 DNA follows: TGTGCCATTCAGGGCGTAGCGGGGGCGACCTACGAGCAGTACTTC.

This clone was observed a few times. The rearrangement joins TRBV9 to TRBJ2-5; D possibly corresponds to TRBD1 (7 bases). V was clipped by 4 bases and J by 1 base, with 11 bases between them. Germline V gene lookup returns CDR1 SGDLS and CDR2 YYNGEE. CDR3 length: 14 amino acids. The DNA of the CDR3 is TGTGCCAGCAGCCTGCGGGACAGCCAAGAGACCCAGTACTTC. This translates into CASSLRDSQETQYF.

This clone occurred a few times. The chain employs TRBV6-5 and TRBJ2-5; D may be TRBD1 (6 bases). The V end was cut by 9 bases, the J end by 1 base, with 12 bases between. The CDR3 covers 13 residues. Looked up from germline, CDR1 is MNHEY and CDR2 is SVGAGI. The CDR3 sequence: CASRDTSQETQYF. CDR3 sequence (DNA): TGTGCCAGTCGGGACACCTCCCAAGAGACCCAGTACTTC.

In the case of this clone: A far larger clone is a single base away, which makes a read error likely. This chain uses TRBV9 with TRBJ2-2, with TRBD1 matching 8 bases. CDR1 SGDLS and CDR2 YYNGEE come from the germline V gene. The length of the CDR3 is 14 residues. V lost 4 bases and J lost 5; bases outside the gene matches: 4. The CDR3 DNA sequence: TGTGCCAGCAGCCTTCAGGGGGCGACCGGGGAGCTGTTTTTT. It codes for CASSLQGATGELFF.

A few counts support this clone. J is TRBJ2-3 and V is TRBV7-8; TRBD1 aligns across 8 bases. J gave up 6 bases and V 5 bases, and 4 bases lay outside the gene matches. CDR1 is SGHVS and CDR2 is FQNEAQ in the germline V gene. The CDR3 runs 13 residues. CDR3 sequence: CASSGNRGDTQYF. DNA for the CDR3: TGTGCCAGCAGCGGAAACAGGGGGGATACGCAGTATTTT.

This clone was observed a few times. CDR3 bases: TGCGCCAGCAGCTTGTTATTCGGGACAGGGGGGACTGAAGCTTTCTTT. Protein product: CASSLLFGTGGTEAFF. The genes are TRBV5-1 and TRBJ1-1; 11 bases are a match to TRBD1. The germline gives CDR1 SGHRS, CDR2 YFSETQ. This CDR3 has 16 amino acids. V dropped 1 base and J dropped 5; count of bases not matched to a gene: 7.

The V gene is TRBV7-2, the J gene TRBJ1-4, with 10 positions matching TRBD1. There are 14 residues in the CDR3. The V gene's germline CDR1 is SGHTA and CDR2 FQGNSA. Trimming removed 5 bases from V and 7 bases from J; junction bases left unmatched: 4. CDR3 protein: CASSRTGGGEKLFF. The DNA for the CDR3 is TGTGCCAGCAGCCGGACAGGGGGAGGTGAAAAACTGTTTTTT.

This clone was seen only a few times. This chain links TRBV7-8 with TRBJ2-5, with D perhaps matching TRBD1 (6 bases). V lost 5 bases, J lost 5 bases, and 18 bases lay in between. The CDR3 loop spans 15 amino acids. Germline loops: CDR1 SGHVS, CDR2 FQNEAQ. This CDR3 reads CASSPPGTFPETQYF. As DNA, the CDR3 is TGTGCCAGCAGCCCCCCCGGGACATTTCCCGAGACCCAGTACTTC.

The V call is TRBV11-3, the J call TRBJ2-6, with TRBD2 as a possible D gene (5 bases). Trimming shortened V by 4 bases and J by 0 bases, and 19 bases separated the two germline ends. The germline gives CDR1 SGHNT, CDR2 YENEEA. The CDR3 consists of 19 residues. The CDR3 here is CASSSTTRTEDSGANVLTF. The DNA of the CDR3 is TGTGCCAGCAGCTCGACTACCCGGACCGAAGACTCTGGGGCCAACGTCCTGACTTTC.

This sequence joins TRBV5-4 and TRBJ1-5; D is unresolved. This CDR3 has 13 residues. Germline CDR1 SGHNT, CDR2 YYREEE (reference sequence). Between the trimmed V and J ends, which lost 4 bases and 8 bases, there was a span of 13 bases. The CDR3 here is CASSQDGVKPQHF. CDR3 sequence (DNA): TGTGCCAGCAGCCAAGACGGGGTAAAGCCCCAGCATTTT. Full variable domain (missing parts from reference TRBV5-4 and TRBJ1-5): ETGVTQSPTHLIKTRGQQVTLRCSSQSGHNTVSWYQQALGQGPQFIFQYYREEENGRGNFPPRFSGLQFPNYSSELNVNALELDDSALYLCASSQDGVKPQHFGDGTRLSIL.

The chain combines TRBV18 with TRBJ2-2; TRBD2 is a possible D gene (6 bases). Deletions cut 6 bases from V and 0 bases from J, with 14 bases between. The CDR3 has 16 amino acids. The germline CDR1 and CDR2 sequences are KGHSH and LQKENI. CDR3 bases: TGTGCCAGCTCCCGGGAGCGTCCACCGAACACCGGGGAGCTGTTTTTT. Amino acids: CASSRERPPNTGELFF.

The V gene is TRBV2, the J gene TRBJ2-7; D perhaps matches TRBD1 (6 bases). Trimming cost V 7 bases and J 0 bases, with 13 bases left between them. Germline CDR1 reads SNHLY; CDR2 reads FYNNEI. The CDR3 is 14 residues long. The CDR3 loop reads CASIKQGHSYEQYF. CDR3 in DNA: TGTGCCAGCATTAAACAGGGTCACTCCTACGAGCAGTACTTC.

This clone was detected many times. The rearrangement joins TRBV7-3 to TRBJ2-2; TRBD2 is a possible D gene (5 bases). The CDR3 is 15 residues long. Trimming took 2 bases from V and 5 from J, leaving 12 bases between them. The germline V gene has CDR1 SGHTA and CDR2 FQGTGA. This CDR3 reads CASSLQGSYTGELFF. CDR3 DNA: TGTGCCAGCAGCTTACAAGGGAGTTATACCGGGGAGCTGTTTTTT. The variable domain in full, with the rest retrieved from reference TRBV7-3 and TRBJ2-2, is GAGVSQTPSNKVTEKGKYVELRCDPISGHTALYWYRQSLGQGPEFLIYFQGTGAADDSGLPNDRFFAVRPEGSVSTLKIQRTERGDSAVYLCASSLQGSYTGELFFGEGSRLTVL.

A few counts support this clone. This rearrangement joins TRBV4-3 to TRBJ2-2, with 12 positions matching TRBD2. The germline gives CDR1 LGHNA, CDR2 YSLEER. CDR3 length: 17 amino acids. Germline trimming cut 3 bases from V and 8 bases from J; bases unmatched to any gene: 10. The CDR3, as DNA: TGCGCCAGCAGCCAGTACCCTAGCGGGGGGGCCGAGGGGGAGCTGTTTTTT. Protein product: CASSQYPSGGAEGELFF.

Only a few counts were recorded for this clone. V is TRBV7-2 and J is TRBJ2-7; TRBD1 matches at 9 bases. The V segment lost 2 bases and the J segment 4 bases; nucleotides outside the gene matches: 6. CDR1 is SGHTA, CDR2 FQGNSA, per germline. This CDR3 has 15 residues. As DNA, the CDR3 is TGTGCCAGCAGCTTAAGAGCCGGACAGGGGTACGAGCAGTACTTC. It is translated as CASSLRAGQGYEQYF.